The T cell receptor (beta chain) described here comes from a study of CD4 T cells in relation to SARS-CoV-2 and coronaviruses. Study-level background: ViraFEST: roughly 10-day antigen culture of PBMCs, then TCR beta CDR3 sequencing. Of the patients, 8 or 9 were male, 4 female, two Hispanic. Study observations and caveats: According to naive versus memory sequencing, detected responses are memory recall, not newly primed.

This CDR3 has 15 residues. Germline lookup yields CDR1 KGHSY and CDR2 FQNENV. V lost 4 bases, J lost 5 bases, and 18 bases lay in between. Sorted naive or memory CD4+ cells met CEF peptides for approximately nine days. Note on this clone: Its antigen is unknown.

Data came from immunoSEQ multiplex PCR; TCRdb stores just in-frame clones and leaves some out. The sample includes about 36,000 clones, about 86% of them seen just once. Sequences were obtained from naive CD4+ T cells from PBMCs, cultured in vitro. The subset denotes: naive CD4+ T cells isolated by negative enrichment. The chain employs TRBV16 and TRBJ2-7, with D tentatively TRBD1 or TRBD2 (5 bases each). This TCR was sampled from an adult with COVID-19. In DNA, the CDR3 is TGTGCCAGCAGCCGGGTCAGGGACCGGGTCGACGAGCAGTACTTC. Encoded protein: CASSRVRDRVDEQYF.